This T cell receptor beta chain appears in the sequencing data of a study of T cell responses to AZD1222 COVID-19 vaccine. This CDR3 region has 15 residues. Germline loops: CDR1 MNHEY, CDR2 SVGEGT. The V segment lost 2 bases and the J segment 4 bases; nucleotides outside the gene matches: 6. Measured with immunoSEQ multiplex PCR; TCRdb has only the in-frame clones, and not every one. The sample contains under 140,000 clones, about four fifths of which appear only once. The receptor's source is an adult in good health. This sequence joins TRBV6-2 or TRBV6-3 and TRBJ1-1, with 8 bases fitting TRBD1. The sample consisted of peripheral blood, taken on day 0 of AZD1222 vaccination. The CDR3 bases are TGTGCCAGCAGTTACCCCGGACAGGGAGGCACTGAAGCTTTCTTT. Its protein is CASSYPGQGGTEAFF.